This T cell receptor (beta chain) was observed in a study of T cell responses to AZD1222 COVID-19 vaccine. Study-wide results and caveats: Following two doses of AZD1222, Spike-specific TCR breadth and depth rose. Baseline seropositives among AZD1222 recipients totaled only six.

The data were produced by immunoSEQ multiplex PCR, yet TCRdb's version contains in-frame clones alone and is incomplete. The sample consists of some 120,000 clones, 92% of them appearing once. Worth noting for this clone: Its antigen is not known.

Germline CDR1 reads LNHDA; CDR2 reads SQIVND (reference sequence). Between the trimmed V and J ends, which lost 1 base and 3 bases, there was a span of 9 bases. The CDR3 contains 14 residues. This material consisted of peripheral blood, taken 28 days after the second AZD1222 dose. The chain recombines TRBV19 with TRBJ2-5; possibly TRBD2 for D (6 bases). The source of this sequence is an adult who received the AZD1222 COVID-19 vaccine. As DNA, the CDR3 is TGTGCCAGTAGTATAGCGCGGGGTAAAGAGACCCAGTACTTC. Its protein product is CASSIARGKETQYF.